These 12 T cell receptor beta chains were sequenced from one sample in a study of blood T cell repertoires in COVID-19. Some clones are missing from TCRdb's copy, which holds only in-frame ones; the method was immunoSEQ multiplex PCR. The sample comprises 540,000 or so clones, 85% to 90% of which are singletons, and 7.5% to 9% rests with the top ten. The sample was peripheral blood. These receptors were taken from a woman aged 45-65 years with COVID-19, enrolled during active disease.

The V call is TRBV2, the J call TRBJ1-3; 7 bases fit TRBD1. V trimming: 6 bases; J trimming: 2 bases; junction bases outside the gene matches: 10. The CDR3 extends over 16 amino acids. Per germline, CDR1 SNHLY and CDR2 FYNNEI. CDR3 in amino acids: CASRSRQGAAGNTIYF. For the CDR3, the DNA is TGTGCCAGCAGATCGCGACAGGGTGCGGCTGGAAACACCATATATTTT.

This clone appeared a single time. The chain recombines TRBV5-4 with TRBJ2-3; 12 bases are a match to TRBD2. Per germline, CDR1 SGHNT and CDR2 YYREEE (reference sequence). This CDR3 comprises 16 residues. V shed 6 bases, J shed 6 bases, and the junction held 11 bases outside the gene matches. The CDR3 here is CASTPTASGGADTQYF. CDR3 sequence (DNA): TGTGCCAGCACCCCTACGGCTAGCGGGGGGGCGGATACGCAGTATTTT.

The chain has TRBV9 and TRBJ2-6; D is unclear. The CDR3 totals 15 residues. V lost 4 bases and J lost 4, with 12 bases in between. Germline V gene data show CDR1 as SGDLS and CDR2 as YYNGEE. The DNA of the CDR3 is TGTGCCAGCAGCACCTCTCCCGGGGGGGCCAACGTCCTGACTTTC. Residues: CASSTSPGGANVLTF.

The chain combines TRBV5-8 with TRBJ1-5, with 8 bases identical to TRBD1. The CDR3 is 15 residues long. V was clipped by 0 bases and J by 5 bases; unmatched bases: 4. Per germline, CDR1 SGHTS and CDR2 YDEGEE. CDR3 amino acids: CASSLGTGSYQPQHF. DNA of the CDR3: TGTGCCAGCAGCTTGGGGACAGGGTCTTATCAGCCCCAGCATTTT.

CDR3 residues: CASSQVATGYSGELFF. CDR3 nucleotides: TGTGCCAGCAGCCAAGTGGCGACAGGTTACTCCGGGGAGCTGTTTTTT. The chain joins TRBV3-1 (or the pseudogene TRBV3-2) to TRBJ2-2; D may be TRBD1 (6 bases). Germline CDR1 reads LGHDT; CDR2 reads YNNKEL (reference sequence). This CDR3 is 16 amino acids long. Deletions cut 1 base from V and 6 bases from J, with 15 bases between.

The rearrangement uses TRBV4-2 and TRBJ1-6; D is uncertain. The CDR3 runs to 15 residues. CDR1 LGHNA and CDR2 YNFKEQ come from the germline V gene. Trimming removed 1 base from V and 7 bases from J, with 11 bases in between. The CDR3: CASSQAARQNSPLHF. CDR3 sequence (DNA): TGTGCCAGCAGCCAAGCGGCCAGGCAGAATTCACCCCTCCACTTT.

The chain combines TRBV6-5 with TRBJ2-1, with D possibly being TRBD1 (6 bases). The germline gives CDR1 MNHEY, CDR2 SVGAGI. There are 12 residues in the CDR3. Trimming took 6 bases from V and 6 from J, leaving 9 bases between them. CDR3 amino acids: CASRTGRNEQFF. The CDR3 DNA reads as TGTGCCAGCAGGACAGGCCGCAATGAGCAGTTCTTC.

The chain couples TRBV19 to TRBJ2-3, with D maybe TRBD2 (5 bases). V dropped 6 bases and J dropped 2 bases, with 15 bases sitting between them. Germline V gives CDR1 LNHDA, CDR2 SQIVND (reference sequence). CDR3 size: 15 residues. DNA of the CDR3: TGTGCCAGTAGAGGCGGGTTGGGTTACACAGATACGCAGTATTTT. This gives the protein CASRGGLGYTDTQYF.

The chain employs TRBV19 and TRBJ1-5; TRBD1 matches at 7 bases. The CDR3 covers 15 residues. Germline CDR1 and CDR2: LNHDA and SQIVND (reference sequence). V shed 5 bases, J shed 5 bases, and the junction held 9 bases outside the gene matches. In DNA, the CDR3 is TGTGCCAGTAGTCTCAGGGGGGACACCTATCAGCCCCAGCATTTT. Its protein product is CASSLRGDTYQPQHF.

The chain carries TRBV27 and TRBJ2-5; 10 positions match TRBD1. V was pared by 4 bases and J by 5 bases, with 10 bases of the junction left unmatched. The CDR3 is 16 residues long. The V gene's germline CDR1 is MNHEY and CDR2 SMNVEV (reference sequence). The CDR3 DNA is TGTGCCAGCAGTTCCACCGGGACAGGGGATTGGGAGACCCAGTACTTC. Protein: CASSSTGTGDWETQYF.

J is TRBJ1-2 and V is TRBV4-2; 7 nucleotides match TRBD1. After removal of 4 bases from V and 6 bases from J, the junction contained 11 bases not matched to a gene. The CDR3 is 15 amino acids. Germline CDR1 LGHNA, CDR2 YNFKEQ. The CDR3 is CASSLAFTGEDGYTF. The CDR3 DNA follows: TGTGCCAGCAGCCTCGCCTTCACAGGGGAGGATGGCTACACCTTC.

The chain is built from TRBV7-9 and TRBJ1-1; the match to TRBD1 covers 8 bases. Looked up from germline, CDR1 is SEHNR and CDR2 is FQNEAQ (reference sequence). The CDR3 runs 15 residues. Trimming at V came to 2 bases and at J to 0 bases, leaving 2 bases not matched to a gene. CDR3 loop: CASSLLTGVNTEAFF. The CDR3, as DNA: TGTGCCAGCAGCTTACTGACAGGGGTGAACACTGAAGCTTTCTTT.